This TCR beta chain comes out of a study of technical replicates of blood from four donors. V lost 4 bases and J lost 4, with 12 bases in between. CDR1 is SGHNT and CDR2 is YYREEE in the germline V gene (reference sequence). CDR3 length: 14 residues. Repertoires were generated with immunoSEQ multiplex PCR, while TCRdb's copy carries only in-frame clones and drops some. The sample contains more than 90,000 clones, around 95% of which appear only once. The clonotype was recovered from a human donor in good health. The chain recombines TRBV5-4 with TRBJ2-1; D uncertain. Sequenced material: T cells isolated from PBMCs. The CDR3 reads CASSGIDSYNEQFF. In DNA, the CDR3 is TGTGCCAGCAGCGGAATCGACTCGTACAATGAGCAGTTCTTC.